This T cell receptor beta chain stems from a study of shared clonotypes between healthy human individuals. The study, taken as a whole, reports: On the whole, naive subsets had larger estimated richness than memory subsets had.

The table came from immunoSEQ multiplex PCR; TCRdb's copy has only in-frame clones and leaves some out. The profile shows about 2,200,000 clones, more than 85% of them singletons. In regard to this clone: Its matching antigen is unknown.

Naive CD8 cells lacked CD45RO, underwent positive selection for CCR7 and left out terminally differentiated effector memory CD45RA+ cells. Germline V lookup: CDR1 SGHVS, CDR2 FNYEAQ. CDR3 length equals 16 residues. V was pared by 5 bases and J by 0 bases, with 17 bases between. Specimen: naive CD8+ T cells from PBMCs. This clonotype was sampled from a young man in good health. Some clones in this sample may be carry-over from other donors' samples. This chain connects TRBV7-6 to TRBJ2-7; D possibly uses TRBD1 or TRBD2 (6 bases each). CDR3 nucleotide sequence: TGTGCCAGCAGCCCCCTAAGGGGGGAGAGCTCCTACGAGCAGTACTTC. As protein: CASSPLRGESSYEQYF.